This section outlines one T cell receptor (beta chain) sequence together with its context. V was shortened by 5 bases and J by 0 bases, with 11 bases between the two germline ends. The CDR3 sequence is 15 residues long. The V gene's germline CDR1 is MNHEY and CDR2 SVGAGI. The data are from a study of T cell responses to AZD1222 COVID-19 vaccine. The assay was immunoSEQ multiplex PCR, and TCRdb's table has in-frame clones only and misses some. The sample lists more than 85,000 clones; more than 85% were seen once. The clonotype originates from an adult in good health. The chain carries TRBV6-5 and TRBJ1-3, with a tentative D call TRBD1 (5 bases). The source was peripheral blood, collected on day 0 of AZD1222 vaccination. The CDR3: CASSREGPSGNTIYF. The CDR3 nucleotides are TGTGCCAGCAGTCGAGAGGGGCCCTCTGGAAACACCATATATTTT.